Below, 22 T cell receptor beta chains from the same sample are listed, as sequenced in a study of T cell responses to AZD1222 COVID-19 vaccine (dated by TCRdb to about 2021). Library preparation was by the immunoSEQ multiplex PCR assay. TCRdb re-hosts the immuneACCESS table, in-frame sequences only. Its copies lack some clones; in the studies checked, an unresolved V gene accounts for under half of them, and the cause for the rest is not known. The sample data list about 120,000 clones, and 70% to 90% of these were observed just once. The ten top clones hold less than 3.5% of the sample. Taken with the paper, the label for time point translates to: about 28 days (+/-7) after the second vaccine dose. The sequencing used peripheral blood, collected 28 days after the second AZD1222 dose. All receptors derive from an adult who received the AZD1222 COVID-19 vaccine.

The rearrangement links TRBV27 to TRBJ2-4; D gene unclear. Germline V lookup: CDR1 MNHEY, CDR2 SMNVEV (reference sequence). V was trimmed by 0 bases and J by 0 bases, leaving 3 bases between them. The CDR3 consists of 14 residues. The CDR3 coding sequence is TGTGCCAGCAGTTTATCGGGAGCCAAAAACATTCAGTACTTC. It specifies CASSLSGAKNIQYF.

The CDR3 loop reads CASSRRDTYGYTF. DNA of the CDR3: TGTGCCAGCAGCCGCCGGGACACCTATGGCTACACCTTC. The chain carries TRBV6-5 and TRBJ1-2; D perhaps matches TRBD1 (6 bases). Germline V gene lookup returns CDR1 MNHEY and CDR2 SVGAGI. The CDR3 sequence is 13 residues long. V lost 6 bases, J lost 4 bases, and 12 bases lay in between.

This clone was counted once. Here the CDR3 reads CASSQDGQSNQPQHF. The CDR3 bases are TGTGCCAGCAGCCAAGATGGACAAAGCAATCAGCCCCAGCATTTT. V and J are TRBV4-2 and TRBJ1-5, with D possibly TRBD1 on 5 matching bases. V shed 0 bases and J shed 1 base, with 7 bases lying between them. Per the germline V gene, CDR1 is LGHNA and CDR2 is YNFKEQ. The CDR3 spans 15 residues.

The CDR3 region has the DNA TGCGCCAGCAGTCAGGGACAGGGGGCCTATTCCTACGAGCAGTACTTC. Translated, it gives CASSQGQGAYSYEQYF. This sequence joins TRBV23-1 and TRBJ2-7, with 12 bases that match TRBD1. TRBV23-1 is recorded as an ORF, its role being uncertain. The CDR3 consists of 16 residues. With 3 bases clipped from V and 1 base from J, the junction kept 4 bases outside the gene matches.

This chain uses TRBV7-2 with TRBJ2-1; D unclear. Trimming left V 0 bases short and J 10 bases short, with 16 bases between. The germline V gene encodes CDR1 SGHTA and CDR2 FQGNSA. The length of the CDR3 is 15 residues. The CDR3: CASSLALDHAGEQFF. The CDR3 coding sequence is TGTGCCAGCAGCTTAGCCCTGGACCATGCCGGGGAGCAGTTCTTC. Supplemented by reference TRBV7-2 and TRBJ2-1, the full variable domain reads GAGVSQSPSNKVTEKGKDVELRCDPISGHTALYWYRQSLGQGLEFLIYFQGNSAPDKSGLPSDRFSAERTGGSVSTLTIQRTQQEDSAVYLCASSLALDHAGEQFFGPGTRLTVL.

V gene TRBV18 combines with J gene TRBJ2-3; 7 bases align to TRBD2. The CDR3 consists of 16 residues. CDR1 KGHSH and CDR2 LQKENI come from the germline V gene. The V gene end was trimmed by 3 bases and the J gene end by 1 base; junction bases not matched to a gene: 7. The CDR3 spells CASSPLAAGGTDTQYF. Here the CDR3 DNA reads TGTGCCAGCTCACCCTTGGCGGCGGGGGGCACAGATACGCAGTATTTT.

The chain links TRBV20-1 to TRBJ1-2; no definite D call. CDR3 length: 11 amino acids. CDR1 and CDR2 from the germline V gene are DFQATT and SNEGSKA (reference sequence). This CDR3 reads CAWTFDYGYTF. CDR3 sequence (DNA): TGCGCCTGGACTTTTGACTATGGCTACACCTTC.

This clone occurred once. The chain links TRBV18 to TRBJ2-7; a possible D gene is TRBD1 (5 bases). The V gene's germline CDR1 is KGHSH and CDR2 LQKENI. There are 15 residues in the CDR3. Trimming shortened V by 3 bases and J by 0 bases, and 12 bases separated the two germline ends. The CDR3 nucleotides read TGTGCCAGCTCACCTAAGCAGGGTTCCTCCTACGAGCAGTACTTC. Protein sequence: CASSPKQGSSYEQYF. Full variable domain (rest looked up from reference TRBV18 and TRBJ2-7): NAGVMQNPRHLVRRRGQEARLRCSPMKGHSHVYWYRQLPEEGLKFMVYLQKENIIDESGMPKERFSAEFPKEGPSILRIQQVVRGDSAAYFCASSPKQGSSYEQYFGPGTRLTVT.

The chain carries TRBV28 and TRBJ1-2; D gene ambiguous. Trimming pared 2 bases from V and 4 bases from J, leaving 11 bases between. From germline, CDR1 is MDHEN and CDR2 SYDVKM. The CDR3 has 14 amino acids. This chain's CDR3 is CASSLRQTTYGYTF. In nucleotides, the CDR3 is TGTGCCAGCAGTTTACGCCAGACTACCTATGGCTACACCTTC.

This chain joins TRBV7-2 and TRBJ1-2, with unresolved D. Germline V gene sequence: CDR1 SGHTA, CDR2 FQGNSA. The CDR3 is 11 residues long. The ends were cut back, 5 bases at V and 7 bases at J, with 8 bases in the middle. The CDR3 nucleotides read TGTGCCAGCAGCCCCCCCCCTGGCTACACCTTC. This encodes CASSPPPGYTF.

This clone has a handful of counts. The chain recombines TRBV7-2 with TRBJ1-5; the D gene is possibly TRBD1 (6 bases). V gave up 5 bases and J gave up 4 bases, with 9 bases separating them. Germline V gene data show CDR1 as SGHTA and CDR2 as FQGNSA. The CDR3 length is 13 residues. As DNA, the CDR3 is TGTGCCAGCAGCCGCGACAGGAATCAGCCCCAGCATTTT. It codes for CASSRDRNQPQHF.

As concerns this clone: The junction differs from germline at one of its ends, possibly a read error. This chain uses TRBV5-4 with TRBJ2-1; 8 bases match TRBD1. CDR1 SGHNT and CDR2 YYREEE come from the germline V gene (reference sequence). The CDR3 has 15 amino acids. The chain's CDR3 is CVSSLRDRTYDEQFF. The DNA for the CDR3 is TGTGTCAGCAGCTTAAGGGACAGGACCTACGATGAGCAGTTCTTC.

The chain uses TRBV30 and TRBJ1-1, with D hard to call. The CDR3 loop spans 13 amino acids. CDR1 and CDR2 from the germline V gene are GTSNPN and SVGIG (reference sequence). Trimming cost V 4 bases and J 6 bases, with 15 bases left between them. The CDR3 protein is CAWTGYFGAEAFF. In DNA form, the CDR3 reads TGTGCCTGGACCGGTTACTTTGGGGCTGAAGCTTTCTTT.

CDR3 DNA: TGTGCCAGCAGCCGCCTAACAGTGTCGAGAAACACCATATATTTT. Its translation: CASSRLTVSRNTIYF. This chain joins TRBV14 and TRBJ1-3; D not resolved. Germline V gene sequence: CDR1 SGHDN, CDR2 FVKESK. Trimming took 4 bases from V and 5 from J, leaving 15 bases between them. The CDR3 sequence is 15 residues long.

The chain employs TRBV12-3 or TRBV12-4 and TRBJ2-7; no firm D call. V lost 8 bases to trimming and J lost 5 bases, with 10 bases between them. CDR3 length: 11 amino acids. CDR3 sequence (DNA): TGTGCCAGCGGCAATACCCACGAGCAGTACTTC. As protein: CASGNTHEQYF.

This chain uses TRBV6-5 with TRBJ1-1; no reliable D call. Between the trimmed V and J ends, which lost 5 bases and 3 bases, there was a span of 7 bases. From germline, CDR1 is MNHEY and CDR2 SVGAGI. This CDR3 is built from 12 residues. Here the CDR3 reads CASSQSYTEAFF. CDR3 in DNA: TGTGCCAGCAGTCAGAGTTACACTGAAGCTTTCTTT.

The genes are TRBV27 and TRBJ2-1, with TRBD1 matching 9 bases. This CDR3 comprises 14 residues. The trim removed 6 bases at V and 4 bases at J, leaving 4 bases unmatched. Germline loops: CDR1 MNHEY, CDR2 SMNVEV (reference sequence). CDR3 bases: TGTGCCAGCAGGGGGACAGGGACGTACAATGAGCAGTTCTTC. Protein sequence: CASRGTGTYNEQFF.

V and J are TRBV5-8 and TRBJ1-2; TRBD1 might be the D (5 bases). This CDR3 spans 15 amino acids. In germline, CDR1 is SGHTS, CDR2 YDEGEE. Trimming removed 1 base at V and 2 bases at J, with 12 bases between. The CDR3 nucleotides are TGTGCCAGCAGCTTGAGACACCAGGGAAACTATGGCTACACCTTC. It is translated as CASSLRHQGNYGYTF.

This clone appeared once. The rearrangement uses TRBV5-4 and TRBJ2-5; the D gene could be TRBD1 or TRBD2 (6 bases each). There are 16 residues in the CDR3. Trimming pared 4 bases from V and 5 bases from J, leaving 21 bases between. Germline CDR1 is SGHNT and CDR2 is YYREEE (reference sequence). CDR3 residues: CASSRITTGAGETQYF. The CDR3 DNA reads as TGTGCCAGCAGCCGAATCACTACGGGGGCCGGGGAGACCCAGTACTTC.

The V and J genes are TRBV20-1 and TRBJ2-7; the D is unclear. The CDR3 extends over 10 amino acids. The V gene lost 7 bases and the J gene lost 2 bases, with 6 bases spanning the gap. Germline V gives CDR1 DFQATT, CDR2 SNEGSKA (reference sequence). Here the CDR3 reads CSVYTYEQYF. CDR3 DNA: TGCAGTGTCTACACCTACGAGCAGTACTTC.

The V call is TRBV6-5, the J call TRBJ2-2; TRBD2 is a possible D gene (6 bases). Germline V gene sequence: CDR1 MNHEY, CDR2 SVGAGI. The CDR3 length is 11 residues. The germline V and J ends were trimmed by 8 bases and 5 bases, with 6 bases remaining between them. The CDR3 loop is CASRGTGELFF. In DNA, the CDR3 is TGTGCCAGCCGGGGGACCGGGGAGCTGTTTTTT.

This sequence joins TRBV11-1 and TRBJ1-3; D gene unclear. Germline values: CDR1 SGHAT, CDR2 FQDESV (reference sequence). The CDR3 covers 14 residues. Trimming removed 8 bases from V and 0 bases from J, with 11 bases in between. CDR3 in DNA: TGTGCCAGCGGCACGGTGATCTCTGGAAACACCATATATTTT. This encodes CASGTVISGNTIYF.